This TCR beta chain derives from a study of regulatory dendritic cells for organ transplantation. A remark on this clone: What it recognizes is unknown.

Allogeneic regulatory or mature dendritic cells were co-cultured for more than 4 days with CFSE-labeled sorted T cells at 1:10. Clones were sequenced by immunoSEQ multiplex PCR, and TCRdb holds only the in-frame ones, with some missing. The sample holds 9,500 to 12,000 clones; about 90% are singletons and the top ten take nearly 0.45%. Sequencing was done on a sample of naive CD8+ T cells from blood cultured with dendritic cells. The sample's subset: CD45RA+ naive T cells. This TCR was sampled from a human donor in good health.

The DNA of the CDR3 is TGTGCCAGCAGTGACCCCCTAGGGGAGCTGTTTTTT. The encoded protein is CASSDPLGELFF. V and J are TRBV6-4 and TRBJ2-2; no definite D call. The germline V gene encodes CDR1 MRHNA and CDR2 SNTAGT. The CDR3 runs to 12 residues. Trimming stripped 2 bases from V and 8 bases from J, with 6 bases between.